These 25 T cell receptor beta chains share one sample of origin, sequenced in a study of T cell clonality in common variable immunodeficiency. For these receptors, no antigen is known. Study findings and constraints: Fewer deletions and N-nucleotide insertions were reportedly seen in common variable immunodeficiency TCR beta sequences.

This table comes from immunoSEQ multiplex PCR, and its TCRdb copy is limited to in-frame clones, with some not included. The sample has fewer than 30,000 clones, none seen only once. Sequenced material: peripheral blood mononuclear cells. These receptor sequences come from a human donor with common variable immunodeficiency.

A note on this clone: The read is 3 residues too short to cover the CDR3 end, so that end is filled in from the germline J gene. This rearrangement joins TRBV7-6 to TRBJ2-3; 12 bases align to TRBD2. This CDR3 comprises 16 residues. V lost 5 bases and J lost 0; bases outside the gene matches: 3. Germline-derived CDR1 and CDR2 are SGHVS and FNYEAQ. CDR3 region: CASSLGTSGSTDTQYF. CDR3 bases read: TGTGCCAGCAGCCTAGGGACTAGCGGGAGCACAGATACG.

This clone was picked up a small number of times. Sequencing ends 3 residues short of the CDR3 end; the germline J gene provides the rest. V usage is TRBV2 and J usage is TRBJ1-6; 8 bases match TRBD1. The junction had 9 bases not matched to a gene; V was cut back by 7 bases and J by 7 bases. This CDR3 spans 15 amino acids. CDR1 SNHLY and CDR2 FYNNEI come from the germline V gene. The CDR3 protein is CASTQGAGWNSPLHF. The DNA read from the CDR3 is TGTGCCAGCACTCAGGGGGCAGGGTGGAATTCACCC. Supplemented by reference TRBV2 and TRBJ1-6, the full variable domain reads EPEVTQTPSHQVTQMGQEVILRCVPISNHLYFYWYRQILGQKVEFLVSFYNNEISEKSEIFDDQFSVERPDGSNFTLKIRSTKLEDSAMYFCASTQGAGWNSPLHFGNGTRLTVT.

Regarding this clone: With the read ending 3 residues before the CDR3 end, the germline J gene is used to fill in that end. The V gene is TRBV5-1, the J gene TRBJ1-1, with TRBD1 matching 7 bases. Germline V gene lookup returns CDR1 SGHRS and CDR2 YFSETQ. The V and J ends lost 4 bases and 0 bases, in that order; junction bases with no gene match: 6. CDR3 length equals 15 residues. The CDR3 bases that were read are TGCGCCAGCAGCACCCGGACAGGCATGAACACTGAA. This gives the protein CASSTRTGMNTE. The whole CDR3 region reads CASSTRTGMNTEAFF.

Comments on this clone: With the read ending 3 residues before the CDR3 end, the germline J gene is used to fill in that end. The chain joins TRBV2 to TRBJ2-3; TRBD1 matches 7 bases. The germline V gene has CDR1 SNHLY and CDR2 FYNNEI. The CDR3 runs 15 residues. V was clipped by 8 bases and J by 4 bases; unmatched bases: 12. CDR3 bases read: TGTGCCAGCGTCCCCGGACAGGCCATCGCAGATACG. Residues: CASVPGQAIADT. The CDR3 in full is CASVPGQAIADTQYF.

This clone was counted ten times or more. The CDR3 goes on 3 residues after the read ends, and that part is filled in from the germline J gene. The gene calls are TRBV5-4 and TRBJ2-7; 7 positions match TRBD1. V shed 1 base and J 4 bases; nucleotides not matched to a gene: 8. From germline, CDR1 is SGHNT and CDR2 YYREEE (reference sequence). The CDR3 spans 15 residues. CDR3 bases read: TGTGCCAGCAGCTTGAAACTGGACAGGCTATACGAG. It translates to CASSLKLDRLYE. The CDR3, in full, reads CASSLKLDRLYEQYF.

Relative to its sample, this clone is medium-sized (0.01 to 0.1%). Coverage ceases 3 residues before the CDR3 finishes, and the germline J gene fills in the end. This sequence joins TRBV29-1 and TRBJ2-6; a possible D gene is TRBD1 (6 bases). V dropped 6 bases and J dropped 1 base, with 22 bases sitting between them. Germline CDR1 is SQVTM and CDR2 is ANQGSEA. The CDR3 is made up of 18 amino acids. CDR3 DNA, as far as it was read: TGCAGCGTCGCTCTGTGGCGACAGGTCGGATCTGGGGCCAACGTC. It encodes CSVALWRQVGSGANV. The entire CDR3 reads CSVALWRQVGSGANVLTF.

This clone appeared many times. The missing CDR3 end, 3 residues past where the read stops, is filled in from the germline J gene. The V call is TRBV6-4, the J call TRBJ2-6; 9 nucleotides agree with TRBD1. V lost 1 base to trimming and J lost 0 bases; unmatched junction nucleotides: 7. The V gene's germline CDR1 is MRHNA and CDR2 SNTAGT. The CDR3 contains 19 residues. Incomplete CDR3 DNA: TGTGCCAGCAGTGACTGGGACAGGGCGCCGATCTCTGGGGCCAACGTC. Translated, it gives CASSDWDRAPISGANV. The full-length CDR3 reads as CASSDWDRAPISGANVLTF.

Within the sample, this clone is medium-sized. The observed sequence ends 3 residues before the CDR3 terminus, with the missing tail filled in from the germline J gene. This rearrangement joins TRBV7-4 to TRBJ1-5; TRBD1 might be the D (5 bases). The CDR3 runs to 14 residues. V lost 1 base, J lost 6 bases, and 10 bases lay in between. Germline lookup yields CDR1 SGHVT and CDR2 SQSDAQ. This CDR3 reads CASSLDGRGQPQHF. CDR3 DNA (partial): TGTGCCAGCAGCTTAGATGGAAGGGGTCAGCCC.

The sample holds many counts of this clone. The CDR3 extends 3 residues past the end of the read, so its final part is completed from the germline J gene. J is TRBJ1-1 and V is TRBV11-3, with D hard to call. Trimming left V 1 base short and J 1 base short, with 10 bases between. This CDR3 contains 15 residues. Germline V gene sequence: CDR1 SGHNT, CDR2 YENEEA. Partial CDR3 DNA: TGTGCCAGCAGCTTAGCCGCGGCGCAGAACACTGAA. Its protein is CASSLAAAQNTE. The complete CDR3 protein is CASSLAAAQNTEAFF. The variable domain in full, completed from reference TRBV11-3 and TRBJ1-1, reads EAGVVQSPRYKIIEKKQPVAFWCNPISGHNTLYWYLQNLGQGPELLIRYENEEAVDDSQLPKDRFSAERLKGVDSTLKIQPAELGDSAVYLCASSLAAAQNTEAFFGQGTRLTVV.

Only a few counts were recorded for this clone. The read is 3 residues too short to cover the CDR3 end, so that end is filled in from the germline J gene. V usage is TRBV30 and J usage is TRBJ2-5; TRBD2 matches 8 bases. Trimming removed 4 bases from V and 6 bases from J; junction bases left unmatched: 16. The CDR3 sequence is 16 residues long. Germline loops: CDR1 GTSNPN, CDR2 SVGIG (reference sequence). CDR3 sequence: CAWTRDGTRRSQTQYF. Partial CDR3 DNA: TGTGCCTGGACAAGAGACGGGACTAGAAGGTCACAGACC. The complete variable domain, with remaining parts taken from reference TRBV30 and TRBJ2-5, reads SQTIHQWPATLVQPVGSPLSLECTVEGTSNPNLYWYRQAAGRGLQLLFYSVGIGQISSEVPQNLSASRPQDRQFILSSKKLLLSDSGFYLCAWTRDGTRRSQTQYFGPGTRLLVL.

This clone has a handful of counts. The CDR3 is cut off 3 residues early in the read; its end comes from the germline J gene. The chain employs TRBV20-1 and TRBJ2-5; 8 bases align to TRBD1. With V trimmed by 6 bases and J by 5 bases, 8 bases remained unmatched. The CDR3 sequence is 13 residues long. Germline values: CDR1 DFQATT, CDR2 SNEGSKA (reference sequence). The part of the CDR3 DNA that was read is TGCAGTGCCATGACAGGGGCGGAGGAGACC. The encoded protein is CSAMTGAEET. The CDR3 as a whole reads CSAMTGAEETQYF.

A few counts support this clone. Read sequence stops 3 residues before the CDR3 end, and the germline J gene provides the missing end. This rearrangement joins TRBV19 to TRBJ2-3, with 7 nucleotides matching TRBD1. With 5 bases clipped from V and 2 bases from J, the junction kept 10 bases outside the gene matches. Per the germline V gene, CDR1 is LNHDA and CDR2 is SQIVND (reference sequence). This CDR3 comprises 16 residues. The CDR3 spells CASSERGQAYTDTQYF. CDR3 DNA, as far as it was read: TGTGCCAGTAGTGAACGAGGACAGGCCTACACAGATACG.

As regards this clone: The CDR3 end is not reached by the read, which stops 3 residues before it; the germline J gene fills it in. The chain joins TRBV5-6 to TRBJ2-7; a possible D gene is TRBD1 (6 bases). The CDR3 is 15 amino acids. Trimming cost V 4 bases and J 3 bases, with 17 bases left between them. Germline CDR1 and CDR2: SGHDT and YYEEEE. The sequenced CDR3 bases are TGTGCCAGCAGCGGGGTTGGCAGGGGAAACTACGAG. It is translated as CASSGVGRGNYE. The full CDR3 sequence reads CASSGVGRGNYEQYF.

This clone has more than one count but fewer than ten. Read sequence stops 3 residues before the CDR3 end, and the germline J gene provides the missing end. The chain carries TRBV7-9 and TRBJ1-4; D ambiguous. CDR3 size: 15 residues. Per germline, CDR1 SEHNR and CDR2 FQNEAQ (reference sequence). The covered CDR3 bases are TGTGCCAGCAGCTTAGATGGGCTGGTTCCCGGGGAA. Its translation is CASSLDGLVPGE. The full CDR3 sequence reads CASSLDGLVPGELFF.

Regarding this clone: The sequence runs out 3 residues before the end of the CDR3; the remainder is reconstructed from the germline J gene. The chain recombines TRBV20-1 with TRBJ2-1; D may be TRBD2 (6 bases). The germline V and J ends were trimmed by 6 bases and 4 bases, with 13 bases remaining between them. The CDR3 runs to 13 residues. The germline CDR1 and CDR2 sequences are DFQATT and SNEGSKA (reference sequence). The CDR3 DNA, read in part, is TGCAGTGCCCACCTCGGGGGTTACAATGAG. Translating it yields CSAHLGGYNE. From start to end, the CDR3 is CSAHLGGYNEQFF.

This clone occurred a few times. The CDR3 end falls 3 residues outside the read, so it is completed with the germline J gene. Other DNA sequences within the sample encode an identical CDR3. The chain joins TRBV2 to TRBJ1-6; 9 nucleotides align to TRBD1. V lost 5 bases and J lost 10; bases outside the gene matches: 6. Germline assignment: CDR1 SNHLY and CDR2 FYNNEI. The CDR3 has 14 residues. The CDR3 reads CASSRDRAGSPLHF. The part of the CDR3 DNA that was read is TGTGCCAGCAGTCGGGACAGGGCCGGGTCACCC.

This clone was seen more than once but under ten times. The read ends 3 residues early relative to the CDR3; the germline J gene fills the gap. V gene TRBV19 combines with J gene TRBJ1-6; tentatively, D is TRBD1 (6 bases). Trimming removed 6 bases from V and 0 bases from J, with 21 bases in between. Germline-derived CDR1 and CDR2 are LNHDA and SQIVND (reference sequence). The CDR3 totals 19 residues. CDR3 in amino acids: CASRIFPGQFGSYNSPLHF. The CDR3 DNA, read in part, is TGTGCCAGTAGAATATTTCCTGGACAGTTCGGCTCCTATAATTCACCC.

This clone was recorded a few times. The sequenced fragment ends 3 residues before the CDR3 boundary, so the rest is inferred from the germline J gene. The genes are TRBV5-4 and TRBJ2-7, with 8 nucleotides matching TRBD2. The germline CDR1 and CDR2 sequences are SGHNT and YYREEE (reference sequence). The CDR3 spans 14 residues. J lost 6 bases, V lost 2 bases, and 7 bases had no gene match. The CDR3 bases that were read are TGTGCCAGCAGCTTTCGAGCGGGAGCGATCGAG. Its translation: CASSFRAGAIE. The whole CDR3 is CASSFRAGAIEQYF.

The sample holds a few counts of this clone. The missing CDR3 end, 3 residues past where the read stops, is filled in from the germline J gene. V and J are TRBV13 and TRBJ1-2; D is uncertain. The CDR3 loop spans 14 amino acids. CDR1 PRHDT and CDR2 FYEKMQ come from the germline V gene (reference sequence). The germline V and J ends were trimmed by 5 bases and 4 bases, with 14 bases remaining between them. The sequenced CDR3 bases are TGTGCCAGCAGCCAACCCCGGGGAGGCTATGGC. Translated, it gives CASSQPRGGYG. The whole CDR3 is CASSQPRGGYGYTF.

As to this clone: Within the sample, other DNA sequences also encode this same CDR3. Here the CDR3 reads CASSAQGRQETQYF. The sequenced part of the CDR3 DNA is TGCGCCAGCAGCGCCCAGGGTCGGCAAGAGACC. V is TRBV5-1 and J is TRBJ2-5, with D perhaps TRBD1 (5 bases). Read coverage stops 3 residues before the CDR3 terminus; the germline J gene supplies the remainder. The V and J ends lost 4 bases and 2 bases respectively, with 12 bases between them. CDR3 length: 14 amino acids. The germline V gene has CDR1 SGHRS and CDR2 YFSETQ.

As for this clone: Read sequence stops 3 residues before the CDR3 end, and the germline J gene provides the missing end. The chain couples TRBV5-1 to TRBJ2-7; D is undetermined. V was shortened by 1 base and J by 2 bases, with 13 bases between the two germline ends. CDR3 length: 15 amino acids. The V gene's germline CDR1 is SGHRS and CDR2 YFSETQ. The CDR3 bases that were read are TGCGCCAGCAGCTTGAGTGCGCAGGCGACCTACGAG. Encoded protein: CASSLSAQATYE. The CDR3 in full is CASSLSAQATYEQYF.

Concerning this clone itself: The read finishes 3 residues shy of the CDR3 end, and the germline J gene is used to complete it. The V gene is TRBV7-9, the J gene TRBJ2-1; D is possibly TRBD1 (6 bases). CDR1 is SEHNR, CDR2 FQNEAQ, per germline (reference sequence). CDR3 length equals 13 residues. V was cut by 5 bases and J by 5 bases, with 10 bases left in between. The CDR3 reads CASSADRDNEQFF. CDR3 DNA (partial): TGTGCCAGCAGCGCGGACAGAGACAATGAG.

This clone has at least ten counts. From the germline J gene comes the end of the CDR3, since the read stops 3 residues before it. The V gene is TRBV7-9, the J gene TRBJ1-1, with D uncertain. Trimming removed 3 bases from V and 1 base from J, with 9 bases in between. This CDR3 contains 14 residues. Germline V gene lookup returns CDR1 SEHNR and CDR2 FQNEAQ (reference sequence). CDR3 bases read: TGTGCCAGCAGCTTCCTAAACCCGAACACTGAA. Translating gives CASSFLNPNTE. The entire CDR3 protein is CASSFLNPNTEAFF.

This clone was seen at least ten times. The read falls 3 residues short of the CDR3 end, and the missing part is taken from the germline J gene. The chain combines TRBV5-1 with TRBJ2-1; possible D gene TRBD2, 5 bases. Germline V CDR1 and CDR2: SGHRS, YFSETQ. The CDR3 contains 15 residues. The germline V and J ends were trimmed by 4 bases and 7 bases, with 18 bases remaining between them. The part of the CDR3 DNA that was read is TGCGCCAGCAGCCAGAGGACCTCAACTAGGAATGAG. It encodes CASSQRTSTRNE. The entire CDR3 sequence reads CASSQRTSTRNEQFF.

With regard to this clone: The read terminates 3 residues before the CDR3 end, so the remaining end is supplied by the germline J gene. The chain is built from TRBV7-8 and TRBJ2-5, with D perhaps TRBD1 (6 bases). Germline CDR1 SGHVS, CDR2 FQNEAQ. V was trimmed by 5 bases and J by 5 bases, leaving 21 bases between them. The CDR3 extends over 16 amino acids. This CDR3 reads CASSTLGRGKGETQYF. CDR3 DNA, as far as it was read: TGTGCCAGCAGCACCCTTGGCAGGGGAAAGGGGGAGACC.